The 29 T cell receptor beta chains reported below all come from one sample, sequenced in a study of human T cells and chemical hapten exposure. Total RNA was isolated from unfractionated whole blood. MiXCR, applied by TCRdb to the 5' RACE reads, yields one record per CDR3 protein. The sample consists of approximately 140,000 distinct CDR3 sequences, about 4% of them appearing once. These receptor sequences come from a female donor in good health.

This clonotype was seen many times. The chain carries TRBV7-2 and TRBJ1-1; 9 nucleotides match TRBD1. CDR1 and CDR2 from the germline V gene are SGHTA and FQGNSA. Trimming at V came to 4 bases and at J to 5 bases, leaving 5 bases not matched to a gene. There are 14 residues in the CDR3. CDR3 bases: TGTGCCAGCAGCTATACAGGGGGCGGGACTGAAGCTTTCTTT. As protein: CASSYTGGGTEAFF.

This clonotype has at least ten counts. V and J are TRBV6-5 and TRBJ1-5; no firm D call. The CDR3 runs 13 residues. Germline values: CDR1 MNHEY, CDR2 SVGAGI. Trimming cost V 2 bases and J 8 bases, with 10 bases left between them. This chain's CDR3 is CASSYGLSEPQHF. In nucleotides, the CDR3 is TGTGCCAGCAGTTACGGGCTGTCGGAGCCCCAGCATTTT.

This clonotype was seen ten or more times. The chain recombines TRBV9 with TRBJ1-1, with D tentatively TRBD1 (5 bases). Germline-derived CDR1 and CDR2 are SGDLS and YYNGEE. CDR3 length: 16 residues. Trimming took 3 bases from V and 4 from J, leaving 19 bases between them. CDR3: CASSGEFGGTGTEAFF. The CDR3 DNA is TGTGCCAGCAGCGGGGAGTTTGGGGGTACCGGCACTGAAGCTTTCTTT.

Comment on this clonotype: This may be a read error: a much more frequent sequence differs by one nucleotide. The chain links TRBV20-1 to TRBJ1-5; D gene ambiguous. The J call may not be correct, given that the DNA end is closer to TRBJ2-3. In germline, CDR1 is DFQATT, CDR2 SNEGSKA (reference sequence). This CDR3 spans 14 amino acids. Written as DNA, the CDR3 is TGCAGTGCTAGAGTCTCAAATAGCAATCAGCCCCAGTATTTT. Protein product: CSARVSNSNQPQYF.

This clonotype has at least ten counts. The chain couples TRBV9 to TRBJ1-1; no clear D gene. Germline V gives CDR1 SGDLS, CDR2 YYNGEE. The CDR3 has 13 amino acids. V was clipped by 4 bases and J by 4 bases, with 11 bases between them. The DNA for the CDR3 is TGTGCCAGCAGCACCCAACACGGCACTGAAGCTTTCTTT. This gives the protein CASSTQHGTEAFF.

This clonotype appeared a few times. V is TRBV29-1 and J is TRBJ1-2; TRBD1 matches at 9 bases. Germline CDR1 reads SQVTM; CDR2 reads ANQGSEA. CDR3 size: 12 residues. V lost 5 bases to trimming and J lost 5 bases; unmatched junction nucleotides: 3. CDR3 loop: CSVRTGVYGYTF. In DNA form, the CDR3 reads TGCAGCGTTCGGACAGGGGTTTATGGCTACACCTTC.

This clonotype occurred many times. V usage is TRBV7-6 and J usage is TRBJ2-7; 8 nucleotides align to TRBD2. V dropped 1 base and J dropped 6; count of bases not matched to a gene: 11. Germline loops: CDR1 SGHVS, CDR2 FNYEAQ. The CDR3 consists of 16 residues. The CDR3 loop reads CASSLEMRSGGIEQYF. The CDR3 DNA reads as TGTGCCAGCAGCTTAGAGATGAGGAGCGGGGGAATCGAGCAGTACTTC.

In this sample, this clonotype turned up many times. The rearrangement joins TRBV28 to TRBJ2-1, with 10 bases that match TRBD2. Germline assignment: CDR1 MDHEN and CDR2 SYDVKM. V shed 1 base, J shed 9 bases, and the junction held 9 bases outside the gene matches. The CDR3 runs to 16 residues. The CDR3 sequence is CASSLYPAGGRSEQFF. CDR3 in DNA: TGTGCCAGCAGTTTATATCCAGCGGGGGGGCGGAGTGAGCAGTTCTTC.

This clonotype was detected ten times or more. This rearrangement joins TRBV6-6 to TRBJ2-6; D could derive from TRBD1 or TRBD2 (5 bases each). The germline V gene encodes CDR1 MNHNY and CDR2 SVGAGI (reference sequence). V gave up 7 bases and J gave up 2 bases, with 15 bases separating them. This CDR3 region has 16 residues. CDR3 sequence: CASKPLRGAGANVLTF. The CDR3 DNA sequence: TGTGCCAGCAAACCACTTCGGGGCGCTGGGGCCAACGTCCTGACTTTC.

This clonotype occurred many times. This chain connects TRBV7-2 to TRBJ2-1, with D perhaps matching TRBD2 (6 bases). Trimming left V 7 bases short and J 0 bases short, with 13 bases between. The CDR3 extends over 15 amino acids. Germline lookup yields CDR1 SGHTA and CDR2 FQGNSA. The CDR3 coding sequence is TGTGCCAGCAAGAACGGGGGATTCTCCTACAATGAGCAGTTCTTC. Translated: CASKNGGFSYNEQFF.

In its sample, this clonotype was seen a few times. The chain employs TRBV7-2 and TRBJ1-5; TRBD1 is a possible D gene (6 bases). The CDR3 consists of 14 residues. The germline V gene encodes CDR1 SGHTA and CDR2 FQGNSA. The ends were cut back, 4 bases at V and 7 bases at J, with 14 bases in the middle. CDR3 loop: CASSYTGIGQPQHF. The CDR3 coding sequence is TGTGCCAGCAGCTATACAGGGATAGGCCAGCCCCAGCATTTT.

This clonotype was counted ten times or more. The chain is built from TRBV5-4 and TRBJ1-2, with D perhaps matching TRBD1 (6 bases). Trimming pared 4 bases from V and 2 bases from J, leaving 12 bases between. Germline V gene data show CDR1 as SGHNT and CDR2 as YYREEE (reference sequence). This CDR3 region has 14 residues. This CDR3 is CASSREGGNYGYTF. The CDR3 bases are TGTGCCAGCAGCAGGGAGGGGGGGAACTATGGCTACACCTTC.

This clonotype was recorded at least ten times. The chain recombines TRBV24-1 with TRBJ2-1; D might be TRBD2 (5 bases). The CDR3 runs to 12 residues. CDR1 is KGHDR and CDR2 is SFDVKD in the germline V gene. Trimming removed 5 bases from V and 10 bases from J, with 11 bases in between. CDR3: CATSGSRGEQFF. The CDR3 coding sequence is TGTGCCACCAGTGGGTCTCGAGGGGAGCAGTTCTTC.

In this sample, this clonotype turned up a few times. The chain has TRBV5-4 and TRBJ2-1; perhaps TRBD1 as D (5 bases). The CDR3 has 16 amino acids. V gave up 3 bases and J gave up 10 bases, with 23 bases separating them. In germline, CDR1 is SGHNT, CDR2 YYREEE (reference sequence). CDR3 DNA: TGTGCCAGCAGCTGGGGCCCTCTCCCCGGGCTGGAGGAGCAGTTCTTC. As protein: CASSWGPLPGLEEQFF.

This clonotype was counted between two and nine times. This sequence joins TRBV2 and TRBJ1-4; D remains unclear. Trimming took off 2 bases at V and 5 bases at J, with 6 bases between the two ends. CDR1 is SNHLY, CDR2 FYNNEI, per germline. This CDR3 region has 13 residues. CDR3 DNA sequence: TGTGCCAGCAGTGAAATACAGAATGAAAAACTGTTTTTT. The encoded protein is CASSEIQNEKLFF.

CDR3 DNA sequence: TGCGCCAGCAGCGAAGGGAGGGGATGTCCTAATGAAAAACTGTTTTTT. Amino acid sequence: CASSEGRGCPNEKLFF. The rearrangement joins TRBV5-1 to TRBJ1-4, with D possibly TRBD1 on 5 matching bases. CDR1 is SGHRS and CDR2 is YFSETQ in the germline V gene. CDR3 length: 16 residues. V was cut by 4 bases and J by 3 bases, with 16 bases left in between. The variable domain in full, with the rest retrieved from reference TRBV5-1 and TRBJ1-4, is KAGVTQTPRYLIKTRGQQVTLSCSPISGHRSVSWYQQTPGQGLQFLFEYFSETQRNKGNFPGRFSGRQFSNSRSEMNVSTLELGDSALYLCASSEGRGCPNEKLFFGSGTQLSVL.

This clonotype was recorded at least ten times. The chain links TRBV5-1 to TRBJ1-5; 7 bases match TRBD1. V shed 7 bases, J shed 3 bases, and the junction held 4 bases outside the gene matches. Germline CDR1 and CDR2: SGHRS and YFSETQ. The CDR3 contains 13 residues. The CDR3 DNA follows: TGCGCCAGCTCAGGGGGAACCAATCAGCCCCAGCATTTT. Translating gives CASSGGTNQPQHF.

This clonotype was detected ten times or more. This chain connects TRBV12-3 or TRBV12-4 to TRBJ1-1; 8 bases are a match to TRBD1. The CDR3 length is 13 residues. The J segment lost 9 bases and the V segment lost 5 bases, leaving 8 bases of the junction unmatched. CDR3 residues: CASSAPGTGQAFF. The CDR3 DNA sequence: TGTGCCAGCAGTGCCCCCGGGACAGGACAAGCTTTCTTT.

This clonotype was seen many times. The V gene is TRBV5-1, the J gene TRBJ2-5, with 7 bases aligning to TRBD1. Germline V CDR1 and CDR2: SGHRS, YFSETQ. V gave up 4 bases and J gave up 4 bases; unmatched junction bases: 10. The CDR3 consists of 15 residues. CDR3 residues: CASSQMTGYGETQYF. CDR3 bases: TGCGCCAGCAGCCAGATGACAGGGTATGGAGAGACCCAGTACTTC.

There are many counts of this clonotype. J is TRBJ2-5 and V is TRBV12-3 or TRBV12-4, with TRBD2 as a possible D gene (7 bases). This CDR3 is built from 16 residues. Trimming removed 6 bases at V and 2 bases at J, with 19 bases between. The CDR3 region has the DNA TGTGCCAGCAGAAATACGCGGGGGCAGCAACAAGAGACCCAGTACTTC. This gives the protein CASRNTRGQQQETQYF.

Comment on this clonotype: A clone one base away is much larger, so this may be a read error. V gene TRBV29-1 combines with J gene TRBJ2-1; D gene uncertain. The CDR3 totals 11 residues. V lost 8 bases, J lost 9 bases, and 14 bases lay in between. Germline CDR1 and CDR2: SQVTM and ANQGSEA. As DNA, the CDR3 is TGCAGCATCAGAATGGGCGTTGAGCAGTTCTTC. This gives the protein CSIRMGVEQFF.

The sample holds a few counts of this clonotype. This rearrangement joins TRBV20-1 to TRBJ2-3; 9 bases line up with TRBD2. Germline values: CDR1 DFQATT, CDR2 SNEGSKA (reference sequence). The length of the CDR3 is 18 residues. V was pared by 0 bases and J by 3 bases, with 13 bases of the junction left unmatched. CDR3 protein: CSARDPWRGGLITDTQYF. DNA for the CDR3: TGCAGTGCTAGAGATCCGTGGCGGGGGGGCCTTATTACAGATACGCAGTATTTT.

The J gene is TRBJ2-7, the V gene TRBV14; 7 nucleotides align to TRBD2. Germline CDR1 and CDR2: SGHDN and FVKESK. The CDR3 sequence is 14 residues long. V shed 2 bases, J shed 1 base, and the junction held 2 bases outside the gene matches. The CDR3 sequence: CASSQPGLSYEQYF. The CDR3 bases are TGTGCCAGCAGCCAACCGGGACTATCCTACGAGCAGTACTTC.

This clonotype has at least ten counts. The chain employs TRBV4-2 and TRBJ2-1; TRBD1 agrees at 10 bases. Looked up from germline, CDR1 is LGHNA and CDR2 is YNFKEQ. V was clipped by 0 bases and J by 1 base; unmatched bases: 9. The CDR3 extends over 19 amino acids. CDR3 region: CASSQELTAGQGSYNEQFF. CDR3 nucleotide sequence: TGTGCCAGCAGCCAAGAATTAACAGCGGGACAGGGGTCCTACAATGAGCAGTTCTTC.

V is TRBV28 and J is TRBJ1-4; TRBD1 is a possible D gene (6 bases). The length of the CDR3 is 14 residues. Germline loops: CDR1 MDHEN, CDR2 SYDVKM. Trimming took off 5 bases at V and 7 bases at J, with 14 bases between the two ends. The CDR3 loop is CASSVHREGEKLFF. The CDR3 DNA follows: TGTGCCAGCAGTGTCCACAGGGAGGGTGAAAAACTGTTTTTT.

This clonotype was seen repeatedly, ten times or more. The CDR3 nucleotides are TGTGCCAGCCTAGACTACACTGAAGCTTTCTTT. It encodes CASLDYTEAFF. The J gene is TRBJ1-1, the V gene TRBV28, with D unclear. V lost 8 bases and J 3 bases, leaving 7 bases between the germline ends. The CDR3 contains 11 residues. Looked up from germline, CDR1 is MDHEN and CDR2 is SYDVKM.

Many counts were recorded for this clonotype. The chain carries TRBV7-6 and TRBJ1-6; the D is unclear. CDR1 is SGHVS and CDR2 is FNYEAQ in the germline V gene. Trimming pared 1 base from V and 10 bases from J, leaving 8 bases between. The CDR3 loop spans 13 amino acids. The CDR3 DNA reads TGTGCCAGCAGCTTAGGGGAGGCATCACCCCTCCACTTT. It codes for CASSLGEASPLHF.

This clonotype was observed many times. The chain links TRBV6-2 or TRBV6-3 to TRBJ1-5, with D possibly being TRBD1 (6 bases). Trimming pared 4 bases from V and 3 bases from J, leaving 19 bases between. This CDR3 region has 17 residues. The germline gives CDR1 MNHEY, CDR2 SVGEGT. DNA of the CDR3: TGTGCCAGCAGTTCCTTCAGGCCCCGGACAGACAATCAGCCCCAGCATTTT. Translating gives CASSSFRPRTDNQPQHF.

This clonotype was observed at least ten times. The chain combines TRBV6-5 with TRBJ2-3; maybe TRBD1 (6 bases). V lost 4 bases and J lost 4, with 6 bases in between. There are 12 residues in the CDR3. Germline assignment: CDR1 MNHEY and CDR2 SVGAGI. CDR3: CASSSGADTQYF. For the CDR3, the DNA is TGTGCCAGCAGTTCAGGGGCAGATACGCAGTATTTT.